This T cell receptor beta chain was observed in a study of PD-1 blockade in classical Hodgkin lymphoma (TCRdb year 2020). With respect to the entire study: The study used CyTOF and TCR beta sequencing to define a peripheral blood immune signature of response to PD-1 blockade in classical Hodgkin lymphoma. Results the study describes overall, beyond this receptor: Baseline TCR diversity was reported to be lower in newly diagnosed patients than in healthy donors and to be lower still in relapsed/refractory patients. The study covered only a single clinical trial cohort, and the causes of the repertoire differences, possibly disease activity or prior therapy, were still not defined.

The Qiagen DNeasy kit was used to extract genomic DNA from unsorted PBMCs and from the negatively selected CD4+ and CD8+ fractions. TCR beta CDR3 regions were amplified by immunoSEQ multiplex PCR using primers annealing to V and J segments. Amplification bias was minimized using a synthetic immune receptor repertoire, and residual bias was removed computationally after sequencing. From the authors' description of their analysis: Repertoire diversity was quantified as the Shannon entropy index using custom Python scripts. The unsorted, CD4+ and CD8+ repertoires were each analyzed separately, with the exception of combined analyses, where CD4+ and CD8+ sequences were merged in silico. TCRdb mirrors the immuneACCESS table, restricted to in-frame sequences. Some clones are absent from its copies; in checked studies, under half trace to an unresolved V gene, and the reason for the others is unknown. V, J and clone size reflect that table, while D and trimming were determined from the DNA. The sample includes over 25,000 clones, with 94% observed a single time. Of the sample, 2% to 2.5% falls within the top ten clones.

The germline V gene yields SGDLS for CDR1 and YYNGEE for CDR2. V gives up 0 bases and J gives up 11 bases, and the segment between their germline ends measures 17 bases. The CDR3 spans 14 residues, from the cysteine through the phenylalanine. The only DNA kept is the CDR3, 42 bases in frame from the first base. Notes on this clone: Which antigen it targets is not known. Base qualities were left out, and no much larger clone turns up one base away.

The meaning of the sample's time point label: newly diagnosed, previously untreated cHL patient sample. To serve as a comparison group for the relapsed/refractory trial patients, PBMCs were sequenced from patients with newly diagnosed, previously untreated classical Hodgkin lymphoma. Peripheral blood was collected in 8 mL Vacutainer Cell Preparation Tubes, from which PBMCs were isolated by centrifugation and then cryopreserved. The receptor was isolated from a human donor with classical Hodgkin lymphoma. The chain is encoded by TRBV9 joined to TRBJ1-1; the D gene lacks a confident call. Sequencing was performed on peripheral blood mononuclear cells (PBMCs). The nucleotides read TGTGCCAGCAGCGTAGCTACGGACTCACATGGCGCTTTCTTT. This is translated as CASSVATDSHGAFF.